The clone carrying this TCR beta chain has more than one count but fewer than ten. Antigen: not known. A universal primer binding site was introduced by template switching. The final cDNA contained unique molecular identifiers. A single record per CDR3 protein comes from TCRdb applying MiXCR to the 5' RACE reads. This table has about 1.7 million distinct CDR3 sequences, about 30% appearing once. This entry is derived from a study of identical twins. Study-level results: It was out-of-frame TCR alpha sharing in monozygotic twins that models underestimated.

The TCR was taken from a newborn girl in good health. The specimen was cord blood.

The CDR3 region has the DNA TGTGCCAGCAGTTTAGCTAGCGGGGGGCGCAATGAGCAGTTCTTC. This sequence encodes CASSLASGGRNEQFF. The V call is TRBV12-3 or TRBV12-4, the J call TRBJ2-1, with 10 positions matching TRBD2. This CDR3 is 15 amino acids long. With V trimmed by 0 bases and J by 6 bases, 2 bases remained unmatched.